This passage covers 20 T cell receptor beta chains from one sample sequenced in a study of blood T cell repertoires in COVID-19 (dated by TCRdb to 2018 to 2020). Receptors were amplified or captured by the immunoSEQ multiplex PCR assay. Here the immuneACCESS table is served through TCRdb, limited to in-frame sequences with V and J called. Missing clones are a known gap in these copies; in checked studies unresolved V genes cover under half, and the rest lacks a known reason. The sample includes more than 200,000 clones, with 70% to 90% observed a single time. The top ten clonotypes cover around 10% of the sample. Sequencing used peripheral blood. These receptors were collected from a man aged 50-59 years with COVID-19, enrolled during active disease.

The chain carries TRBV11-2 and TRBJ1-3; 7 bases are a match to TRBD1. This CDR3 has 17 residues. The ends lost 3 bases at V and 0 bases at J; junction bases unmatched: 8. Germline V gives CDR1 SGHAT, CDR2 FQNNGV. DNA for the CDR3: TGTGCCAGCAGCTTCCTGGGACAGCATCTCTCTGGAAACACCATATATTTT. Residues: CASSFLGQHLSGNTIYF.

This sequence joins TRBV5-1 and TRBJ2-3, with 8 bases that match TRBD2. The V gene's germline CDR1 is SGHRS and CDR2 YFSETQ. Trimming took 8 bases from V and 4 from J; bases not matched to a gene: 18. CDR3 length: 17 amino acids. The CDR3 loop is CARLRWSGRPVPDTQYF. Written as DNA, the CDR3 is TGCGCCAGACTTAGGTGGAGCGGGAGACCCGTCCCAGATACGCAGTATTTT.

This clone was recorded once. The rearrangement links TRBV7-9 to TRBJ1-1; D ambiguous. The CDR3 sequence is 12 residues long. Germline V lookup: CDR1 SEHNR, CDR2 FQNEAQ (reference sequence). V was shortened by 5 bases and J by 3 bases, with 7 bases between the two germline ends. The CDR3 DNA is TGTGCCAGCAGCATCCGGGACACTGAAGCTTTCTTT. Translated: CASSIRDTEAFF.

The J gene is TRBJ1-1, the V gene TRBV4-2; D unresolved. Per the germline V gene, CDR1 is LGHNA and CDR2 is YNFKEQ. The V and J ends lost 0 bases and 1 base respectively, with 6 bases between them. The CDR3 is 14 amino acids. Here the CDR3 DNA reads TGTGCCAGCAGCCAAGATTCAAAGAACACTGAAGCTTTCTTT. Its protein product is CASSQDSKNTEAFF.

Only one count was recorded for this clone. CDR3 sequence (DNA): TGTGCCAGCAGGTCGATCACAGGGGGGACTGAAGCTTTCTTT. Amino acids: CASRSITGGTEAFF. The V call is TRBV27, the J call TRBJ1-1, with 8 positions matching TRBD1. There are 14 residues in the CDR3. Unmatched junction bases numbered 8, after V lost 6 bases and J lost 5 bases. Germline V gene sequence: CDR1 MNHEY, CDR2 SMNVEV (reference sequence).

The chain couples TRBV2 to TRBJ1-1, with 9 bases aligning to TRBD1. Per germline, CDR1 SNHLY and CDR2 FYNNEI. The V segment lost 9 bases and the J segment 2 bases; nucleotides outside the gene matches: 7. The CDR3 runs 14 residues. The chain's CDR3 is CARSTGGSNTEAFF. In DNA, the CDR3 is TGTGCCAGATCGACAGGGGGGTCTAACACTGAAGCTTTCTTT.

The V call is TRBV28, the J call TRBJ2-2, with D perhaps TRBD2 (6 bases). The CDR3 extends over 15 amino acids. Germline lookup yields CDR1 MDHEN and CDR2 SYDVKM. Trimming left V 5 bases short and J 1 base short, with 11 bases between. The CDR3 nucleotides read TGTGCCAGCAGTAAGGCGGGGTGGAACACCGGGGAGCTGTTTTTT. Protein product: CASSKAGWNTGELFF. The full variable domain, in which reference TRBV28 and TRBJ2-2 provide the parts outside the CDR3, is DVKVTQSSRYLVKRTGEKVFLECVQDMDHENMFWYRQDPGLGLRLIYFSYDVKMKEKGDIPEGYSVSREKKERFSLILESASTNQTSMYLCASSKAGWNTGELFFGEGSRLTVL.

The rearrangement joins TRBV19 to TRBJ2-1, with D possibly matching TRBD2 (5 bases). V was pared by 8 bases and J by 7 bases, with 21 bases between. The germline gives CDR1 LNHDA, CDR2 SQIVND (reference sequence). The CDR3 has 15 residues. In nucleotides, the CDR3 is TGTGCCAGTGCCAATCGCCAGCGGCAGCGGAATGAGCAGTTCTTC. Residues: CASANRQRQRNEQFF. Filled out from reference TRBV19 and TRBJ2-1, the complete variable domain reads DGGITQSPKYLFRKEGQNVTLSCEQNLNHDAMYWYRQDPGQGLRLIYYSQIVNDFQKGDIAEGYSVSREKKESFPLTVTSAQKNPTAFYLCASANRQRQRNEQFFGPGTRLTVL.

The V gene is TRBV10-3, the J gene TRBJ1-2, with TRBD1 identical over 9 bases. There are 15 residues in the CDR3. Germline V gene sequence: CDR1 ENHRY, CDR2 SYGVKD. Unmatched junction bases numbered 5, after V lost 5 bases and J lost 1 base. The CDR3 sequence: CAISQTGGSNYGYTF. As DNA, the CDR3 is TGTGCCATCAGTCAGACAGGGGGAAGTAACTATGGCTACACCTTC.

The chain uses TRBV9 and TRBJ2-3; D gene ambiguous. The CDR3 covers 15 residues. Trimming pared 0 bases from V and 7 bases from J, leaving 15 bases between. CDR1 is SGDLS and CDR2 is YYNGEE in the germline V gene. The CDR3 region has the DNA TGTGCCAGCAGCGTAGATGGCGAGAGCAGGCATACGCAGTATTTT. It yields the protein CASSVDGESRHTQYF.

The rearrangement joins TRBV19 to TRBJ2-4, with a weak D call TRBD2 (6 bases). The CDR3 consists of 16 residues. Trimming pared 6 bases from V and 0 bases from J, leaving 15 bases between. Germline V CDR1 and CDR2: LNHDA, SQIVND (reference sequence). CDR3 sequence: CASSPGLRLAKNIQYF. CDR3 DNA sequence: TGTGCCAGTAGCCCGGGACTCAGACTAGCCAAAAACATTCAGTACTTC.

CDR3 nucleotides: TGTGCCAGCAGCGTAGGAGCCGGACAAGACTTTTCTGGGGCCAACGTCCTGACTTTC. It yields the protein CASSVGAGQDFSGANVLTF. The chain is built from TRBV9 and TRBJ2-6; D may be TRBD1 (5 bases). CDR3 size: 19 residues. CDR1 and CDR2 (germline): SGDLS, YYNGEE. Between the trimmed V and J ends, which lost 0 bases and 1 base, there was a span of 17 bases.

The rearrangement links TRBV6-6 to TRBJ1-1; D gene uncertain. Germline V gene lookup returns CDR1 MNHNY and CDR2 SVGAGI (reference sequence). Trimming stripped 2 bases from V and 1 base from J, with 8 bases between. This CDR3 has 14 residues. CDR3 amino acids: CASSYQQENTEAFF. CDR3 DNA sequence: TGTGCCAGCAGTTACCAGCAGGAGAACACTGAAGCTTTCTTT.

The CDR3 DNA reads TGTGCCATCAGTGCGGGTAGGACAGGGGGCCCGACCGGGGAGCTGTTTTTT. Amino acid sequence: CAISAGRTGGPTGELFF. The chain employs TRBV10-3 and TRBJ2-2; TRBD1 aligns across 11 bases. J lost 5 bases, V lost 4 bases, and 9 bases had no gene match. CDR1 is ENHRY and CDR2 is SYGVKD in the germline V gene. This CDR3 has 17 residues.

The chain employs TRBV14 and TRBJ2-5; 8 nucleotides align to TRBD2. The CDR3 loop spans 16 amino acids. After removal of 1 base from V and 6 bases from J, the junction contained 10 bases not matched to a gene. Germline V gene lookup returns CDR1 SGHDN and CDR2 FVKESK. CDR3 sequence reads: CASSQGSSGSRKTQYF. The CDR3 DNA follows: TGTGCCAGCAGCCAAGGAAGCAGCGGGAGTCGGAAGACCCAGTACTTC.

CDR3: CASSFRAGSPLHF. The CDR3 DNA follows: TGTGCCAGCAGCTTTCGTGCCGGGTCACCCCTCCACTTT. The genes are TRBV5-8 and TRBJ1-6; D unresolved. Germline CDR1 reads SGHTS; CDR2 reads YDEGEE. The CDR3 is 13 amino acids. The germline V and J ends were trimmed by 2 bases and 10 bases, with 10 bases remaining between them.

V and J are TRBV7-3 and TRBJ2-2; 7 bases fit TRBD2. This CDR3 region has 16 residues. Germline V lookup: CDR1 SGHTA, CDR2 FQGTGA. V was clipped by 1 base and J by 6 bases; unmatched bases: 8. The CDR3 DNA is TGTGCCAGCAGCTTAAGCTGGACTAGAGTTTCCGGGGAGCTGTTTTTT. This gives the protein CASSLSWTRVSGELFF.

The chain has TRBV15 and TRBJ2-1, with D tentatively TRBD2 (6 bases). Per the germline V gene, CDR1 is LNHNV and CDR2 is YYDKDF (reference sequence). CDR3 length equals 16 residues. Trimming cost V 3 bases and J 2 bases, with 14 bases left between them. The CDR3 region is CATSRGGVTAYNEQFF. DNA for the CDR3: TGTGCCACCAGCAGGGGCGGGGTAACCGCCTACAATGAGCAGTTCTTC.

CDR3 sequence: CASSLGVGGTGETQYF. For the CDR3, the DNA is TGTGCCAGCAGCTTAGGGGTCGGGGGGACTGGAGAGACCCAGTACTTC. The gene calls are TRBV11-3 and TRBJ2-5; TRBD2 aligns across 7 bases. The V gene end was trimmed by 1 base and the J gene end by 4 bases; junction bases not matched to a gene: 9. CDR1 and CDR2 (germline): SGHNT, YENEEA. The CDR3 has 16 residues.

V is TRBV6-6 and J is TRBJ2-3, with TRBD2 identical over 7 bases. The CDR3 runs 14 residues. Germline loops: CDR1 MNHNY, CDR2 SVGAGI (reference sequence). Losses at the gene ends were 6 bases for V and 5 bases for J; bases not matched to a gene: 8. In DNA form, the CDR3 reads TGTGCCAGCAGAGCTAGCGGTACGTTAGATACGCAGTATTTT. Residues: CASRASGTLDTQYF.